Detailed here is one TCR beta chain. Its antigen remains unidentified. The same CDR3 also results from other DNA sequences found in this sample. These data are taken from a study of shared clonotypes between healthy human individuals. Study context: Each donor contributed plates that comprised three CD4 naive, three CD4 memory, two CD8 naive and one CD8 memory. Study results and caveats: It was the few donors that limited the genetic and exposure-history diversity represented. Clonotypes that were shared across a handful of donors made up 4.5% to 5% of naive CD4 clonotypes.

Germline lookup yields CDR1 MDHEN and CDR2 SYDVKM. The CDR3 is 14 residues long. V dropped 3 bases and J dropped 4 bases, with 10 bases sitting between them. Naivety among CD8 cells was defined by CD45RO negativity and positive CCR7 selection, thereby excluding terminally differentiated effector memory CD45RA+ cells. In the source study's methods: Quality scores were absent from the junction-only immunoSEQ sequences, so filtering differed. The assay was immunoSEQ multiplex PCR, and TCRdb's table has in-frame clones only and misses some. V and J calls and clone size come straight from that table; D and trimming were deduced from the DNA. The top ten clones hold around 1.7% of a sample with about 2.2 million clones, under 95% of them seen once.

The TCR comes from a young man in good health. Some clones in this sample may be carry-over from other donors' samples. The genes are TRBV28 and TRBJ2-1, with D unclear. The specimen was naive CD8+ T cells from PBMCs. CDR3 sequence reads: CASSFGGAYNEQFF. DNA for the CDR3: TGTGCCAGCAGTTTTGGCGGAGCATACAATGAGCAGTTCTTC. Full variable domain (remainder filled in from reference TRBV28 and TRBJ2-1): DVKVTQSSRYLVKRTGEKVFLECVQDMDHENMFWYRQDPGLGLRLIYFSYDVKMKEKGDIPEGYSVSREKKERFSLILESASTNQTSMYLCASSFGGAYNEQFFGPGTRLTVL.